This T cell receptor (beta chain) was obtained from a study of OX40 agonist ivuxolimab in advanced cancers. Assay: immunoSEQ multiplex PCR; the TCRdb copy retains only in-frame clones and omits some. This table holds about 20,000 clones, about 86% found once. The CDR3 contains 14 residues. CDR1 is LNHDA and CDR2 is SQIVND in the germline V gene (reference sequence). Trimming pared 2 bases from V and 7 bases from J, leaving 14 bases between. This clone was detected only a few times. This clonotype was sampled from an adult with an advanced solid tumor such as melanoma, head and neck, liver or kidney cancer. The V call is TRBV19, the J call TRBJ1-2, with a possible D match to TRBD1 (6 bases). The sample in question was CD4+ or CD8+ T cells sorted from blood, obtained in a trial of the OX40 agonist ivuxolimab. The CDR3 nucleotides are TGTGCCAGTAGTATATTGGCAGAGACAGGTGGCTACACCTTC. Protein sequence: CASSILAETGGYTF.